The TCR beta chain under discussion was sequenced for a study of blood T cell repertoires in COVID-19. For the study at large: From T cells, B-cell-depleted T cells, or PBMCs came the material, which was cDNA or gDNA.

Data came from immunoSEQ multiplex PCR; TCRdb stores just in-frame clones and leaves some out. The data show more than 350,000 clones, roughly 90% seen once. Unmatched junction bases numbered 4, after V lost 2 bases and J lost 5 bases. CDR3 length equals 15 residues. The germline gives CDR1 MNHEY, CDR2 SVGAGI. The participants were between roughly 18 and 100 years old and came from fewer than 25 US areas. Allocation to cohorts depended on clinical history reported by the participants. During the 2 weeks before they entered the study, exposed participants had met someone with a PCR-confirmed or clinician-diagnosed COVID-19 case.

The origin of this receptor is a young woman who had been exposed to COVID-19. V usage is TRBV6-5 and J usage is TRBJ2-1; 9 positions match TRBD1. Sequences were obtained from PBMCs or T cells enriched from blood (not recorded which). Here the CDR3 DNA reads TGTGCCAGCAGTTACGACAGGGGGTCCCACAATGAGCAGTTCTTC. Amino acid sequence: CASSYDRGSHNEQFF.